Following are 21 T cell receptor beta chains from one sample sequenced in a study of CD8 T cells in ankylosing spondylitis. A single record per CDR3 protein comes from TCRdb applying MiXCR to the 5' RACE reads. The sample lists roughly 36,000 distinct CDR3 sequences, 13% to 15% seen once, with approximately 40% in the top ten. What was sequenced was blood. The receptors shown here come from a male donor with ankylosing spondylitis or in good health (not recorded which).

V is TRBV5-1 and J is TRBJ2-3, with D possibly TRBD1 on 5 matching bases. Trimming left V 0 bases short and J 5 bases short, with 13 bases between. The CDR3 runs 15 residues. Germline V gene data show CDR1 as SGHRS and CDR2 as YFSETQ. CDR3 protein: CASSLGGQRLDTQYF. The CDR3 DNA reads as TGCGCCAGCAGCTTGGGAGGACAACGTTTAGATACGCAGTATTTT.

This clonotype was counted once. The chain is built from TRBV7-9 and TRBJ2-4; possible D gene TRBD2, 6 bases. V was trimmed by 4 bases and J by 1 base, leaving 14 bases between them. Germline CDR1 is SEHNR and CDR2 is FQNEAQ (reference sequence). The CDR3 is 16 residues long. CDR3 coding DNA: TGTGCCAGCAGCTCGGTCCTAGCGTCGGCCAAAAACATTCAGTACTTC. Amino acid sequence: CASSSVLASAKNIQYF.

Only a few counts were recorded for this clonotype. The rearrangement joins TRBV20-1 to TRBJ2-2; 12 bases line up with TRBD2. The V and J ends lost 5 bases and 2 bases, in that order; junction bases with no gene match: 9. Germline-derived CDR1 and CDR2 are DFQATT and SNEGSKA (reference sequence). The CDR3 extends over 17 amino acids. The CDR3 sequence: CSALAGGPSSNTGELFF. The CDR3 DNA sequence: TGCAGTGCTCTAGCGGGAGGGCCGTCTAGTAACACCGGGGAGCTGTTTTTT.

This clonotype was recorded at least ten times. The rearrangement joins TRBV12-3 or TRBV12-4 to TRBJ2-3, with D unclear. There are 14 residues in the CDR3. V shed 4 bases and J shed 6 bases, with 14 bases lying between them. DNA of the CDR3: TGTGCCAGCAGTTCCTCGACTCGTACGGATACGCAGTATTTT. Its translation is CASSSSTRTDTQYF.

This sequence joins TRBV29-1 and TRBJ2-2; D is uncertain. V lost 4 bases and J lost 0, with 6 bases in between. This CDR3 is built from 13 residues. Germline CDR1 is SQVTM and CDR2 is ANQGSEA. CDR3: CSVVGSNTGELFF. In nucleotides, the CDR3 is TGCAGCGTTGTGGGATCGAACACCGGGGAGCTGTTTTTT.

The chain has TRBV5-6 and TRBJ2-4; D is ambiguous. The V gene lost 0 bases and the J gene lost 6 bases, with 10 bases spanning the gap. In germline, CDR1 is SGHDT, CDR2 YYEEEE. The CDR3 has 14 residues. CDR3 coding DNA: TGTGCCAGCAGCTTGGCTCCTTGGGGAAACATTCAGTACTTC. Its protein product is CASSLAPWGNIQYF.

V usage is TRBV25-1 and J usage is TRBJ2-5; TRBD2 aligns across 15 bases. The J segment lost 4 bases and the V segment lost 4 bases, leaving 4 bases of the junction unmatched. CDR1 MGHDK and CDR2 SYGVNS come from the germline V gene. CDR3 length equals 16 residues. The CDR3 loop reads CASSGGLAGGPETQYF. The CDR3 DNA sequence: TGTGCCAGCAGTGGAGGACTAGCGGGAGGGCCAGAGACCCAGTACTTC.

This clonotype was recorded many times. The chain employs TRBV5-1 and TRBJ2-3; 9 bases map to TRBD2. The V gene end was trimmed by 0 bases and the J gene end by 8 bases; junction bases not matched to a gene: 10. The CDR3 has 16 amino acids. The germline CDR1 and CDR2 sequences are SGHRS and YFSETQ. CDR3 loop: CASSLEYGLAGSTQYF. CDR3 DNA: TGCGCCAGCAGCTTGGAGTATGGCCTAGCGGGGAGTACGCAGTATTTT.

This clonotype came up a few times. The rearrangement joins TRBV30 to TRBJ2-4, with 9 bases identical to TRBD2. Germline V gene data show CDR1 as GTSNPN and CDR2 as SVGIG (reference sequence). The V and J ends lost 2 bases and 10 bases, in that order; junction bases with no gene match: 6. This CDR3 is built from 13 residues. CDR3 bases: TGTGCCTGGAGTAGAAGTAGCGGGGGAATTCAGTACTTC. Translating it yields CAWSRSSGGIQYF.

This clonotype was observed a few times. The rearrangement links TRBV5-1 to TRBJ2-3; D is ambiguous. CDR1 is SGHRS and CDR2 is YFSETQ in the germline V gene. The CDR3 is made up of 14 amino acids. The V gene lost 0 bases and the J gene lost 4 bases, with 9 bases spanning the gap. The CDR3 loop is CASSLVLVSDTQYF. In DNA, the CDR3 is TGCGCCAGCAGCTTGGTCTTAGTCTCAGATACGCAGTATTTT.

This clonotype has just a few counts. The chain carries TRBV5-1 and TRBJ1-1; D gene unclear. Between the trimmed V and J ends, which lost 4 bases and 6 bases, there was a span of 16 bases. This CDR3 is built from 14 residues. Germline V CDR1 and CDR2: SGHRS, YFSETQ. The CDR3 loop is CASSTRGRRPEAFF. The CDR3 DNA is TGCGCCAGCAGCACCCGAGGGAGGAGGCCTGAAGCTTTCTTT. The complete variable domain, with remaining parts taken from reference TRBV5-1 and TRBJ1-1, reads KAGVTQTPRYLIKTRGQQVTLSCSPISGHRSVSWYQQTPGQGLQFLFEYFSETQRNKGNFPGRFSGRQFSNSRSEMNVSTLELGDSALYLCASSTRGRRPEAFFGQGTRLTVV.

This clonotype turned up a few times. This chain joins TRBV12-3 or TRBV12-4 and TRBJ2-4, with D perhaps matching TRBD1 or TRBD2 (6 bases each). CDR3 length: 18 residues. The ends were cut back, 7 bases at V and 0 bases at J, with 22 bases in the middle. For the CDR3, the DNA is TGTGCCAGCAAGATCCCCGGGGGCAGGAGACTAGCCAAAAACATTCAGTACTTC. The encoded protein is CASKIPGGRRLAKNIQYF.

The rearrangement links TRBV24-1 to TRBJ2-1, with TRBD1 matching 8 bases. J was trimmed by 4 bases and V by 3 bases; bases with no gene match: 7. Per germline, CDR1 KGHDR and CDR2 SFDVKD. The CDR3 has 16 residues. In DNA, the CDR3 is TGTGCCACCAGTGATCTGACCGGACAGGGTTACAATGAGCAGTTCTTC. It codes for CATSDLTGQGYNEQFF.

DNA for the CDR3: TGTGCCAGCAGTTTAGGGGGTAGGTCCTACAATGAGCAGTTCTTC. Its protein is CASSLGGRSYNEQFF. The gene calls are TRBV12-3 or TRBV12-4 and TRBJ2-1, with D unclear. V gave up 1 base and J gave up 1 base, with 8 bases separating them. The CDR3 runs 15 residues.

The chain links TRBV29-1 to TRBJ1-1, with 8 bases lining up with TRBD1. The CDR3 totals 13 residues. V lost 6 bases, J lost 0 bases, and 3 bases stayed unmatched. Per germline, CDR1 SQVTM and CDR2 ANQGSEA. CDR3 nucleotides: TGCAGCGTAACAGGGGGATTGAACACTGAAGCTTTCTTT. Protein product: CSVTGGLNTEAFF.

In this sample, this clonotype turned up a few times. This chain connects TRBV7-2 to TRBJ2-7; D is possibly TRBD2 (5 bases). This CDR3 comprises 14 residues. With 1 base removed from V and 7 bases from J, the gap between germline ends came to 14 bases. CDR1 is SGHTA and CDR2 is FQGNSA in the germline V gene. Written as DNA, the CDR3 is TGTGCCAGCAGCTTAGTTGCGGGTTTATTTGAGCAGTACTTC. Translated: CASSLVAGLFEQYF. Full variable domain (outside the CDR3, taken from reference TRBV7-2 and TRBJ2-7): GAGVSQSPSNKVTEKGKDVELRCDPISGHTALYWYRQSLGQGLEFLIYFQGNSAPDKSGLPSDRFSAERTGGSVSTLTIQRTQQEDSAVYLCASSLVAGLFEQYFGPGTRLTVT.

J is TRBJ2-2 and V is TRBV27, with 10 bases aligning to TRBD1. The CDR3 contains 15 residues. Germline trimming cut 5 bases from V and 6 bases from J; bases unmatched to any gene: 6. Germline CDR1 and CDR2: MNHEY and SMNVEV (reference sequence). CDR3 in DNA: TGTGCCAGCAGTAGACAGGGGGCGAAGGCCGGGGAGCTGTTTTTT. The encoded protein is CASSRQGAKAGELFF.

V gene TRBV20-1 combines with J gene TRBJ2-1; TRBD2 agrees at 9 bases. The CDR3 has 14 amino acids. After removal of 3 bases from V and 10 bases from J, the junction contained 10 bases not matched to a gene. In germline, CDR1 is DFQATT, CDR2 SNEGSKA (reference sequence). The CDR3 loop is CSASRSGGTQEQFF. The CDR3 DNA sequence: TGCAGTGCTAGCCGTAGCGGGGGCACCCAGGAGCAGTTCTTC.

This clonotype was seen repeatedly, ten times or more. The rearrangement links TRBV20-1 to TRBJ2-3; 13 nucleotides align to TRBD2. The length of the CDR3 is 15 residues. Germline CDR1 DFQATT, CDR2 SNEGSKA (reference sequence). Losses at the gene ends were 1 base for V and 7 bases for J; bases not matched to a gene: 5. The CDR3 loop reads CSARGTSGRGNTQYF. The CDR3 DNA is TGCAGTGCTAGAGGAACTAGCGGGAGGGGGAATACGCAGTATTTT.

The CDR3 DNA sequence: TGTGCCAGCCGGGACAGGGCCTCTGGGGCCAACGTCCTGACTTTC. This gives the protein CASRDRASGANVLTF. The chain has TRBV7-9 and TRBJ2-6; 9 nucleotides align to TRBD1. CDR3 size: 15 residues. Germline V gene sequence: CDR1 SEHNR, CDR2 FQNEAQ (reference sequence). V trimming: 8 bases; J trimming: 0 bases; junction bases outside the gene matches: 2.

In this sample, this clonotype turned up a few times. This chain connects TRBV29-1 to TRBJ2-3; 10 nucleotides agree with TRBD2. In germline, CDR1 is SQVTM, CDR2 ANQGSEA. V lost 7 bases, J lost 4 bases, and 8 bases stayed unmatched. The CDR3 totals 14 residues. DNA for the CDR3: TGCAGCGCCCAACCTAGCGGGAGCCCAGATACGCAGTATTTT. Translation gives CSAQPSGSPDTQYF.